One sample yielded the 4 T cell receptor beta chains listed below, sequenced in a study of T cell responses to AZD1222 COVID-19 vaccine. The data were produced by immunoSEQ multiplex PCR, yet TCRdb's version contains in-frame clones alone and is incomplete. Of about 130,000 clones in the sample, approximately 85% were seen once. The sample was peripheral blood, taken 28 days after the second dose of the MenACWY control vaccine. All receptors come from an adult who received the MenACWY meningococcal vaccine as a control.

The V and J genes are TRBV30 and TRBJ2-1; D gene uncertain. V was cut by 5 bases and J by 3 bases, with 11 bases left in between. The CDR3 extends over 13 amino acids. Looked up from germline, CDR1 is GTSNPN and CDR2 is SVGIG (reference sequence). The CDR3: CAWATAFYNEQFF. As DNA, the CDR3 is TGTGCCTGGGCAACCGCATTCTACAATGAGCAGTTCTTC.

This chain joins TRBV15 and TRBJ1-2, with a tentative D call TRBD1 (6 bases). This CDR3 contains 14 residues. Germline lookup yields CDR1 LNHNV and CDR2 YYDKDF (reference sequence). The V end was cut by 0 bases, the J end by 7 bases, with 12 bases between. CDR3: CATSRDGGQGGYTF. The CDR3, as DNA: TGTGCCACCAGCAGAGACGGGGGGCAGGGTGGCTACACCTTC.

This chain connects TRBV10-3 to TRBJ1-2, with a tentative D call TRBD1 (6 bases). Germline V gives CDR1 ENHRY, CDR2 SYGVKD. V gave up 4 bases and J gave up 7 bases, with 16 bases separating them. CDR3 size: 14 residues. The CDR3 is CAISGLGKGGGYTF. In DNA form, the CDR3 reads TGTGCCATCAGTGGTCTAGGGAAAGGGGGTGGCTACACCTTC.

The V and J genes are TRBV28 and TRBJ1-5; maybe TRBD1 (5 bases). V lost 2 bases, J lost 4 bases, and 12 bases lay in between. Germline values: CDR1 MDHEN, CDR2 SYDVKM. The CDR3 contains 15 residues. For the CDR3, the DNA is TGTGCCAGCAGTTTACAAGGGGCGCGGAATCAGCCCCAGCATTTT. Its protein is CASSLQGARNQPQHF.